These 20 T cell receptor delta chains originate from one sample sequenced in a study of γδ T cells in repeated Plasmodium falciparum infection. Vgamma9/Vdelta2+ and Vdelta2-negative gammadelta T cells were flow-sorted from PBMC for bulk sequencing. TCRdb reanalyzed the multiplex PCR reads using CATT. Of 70,000 to 95,000 delta-chain clones listed, 1.4% are singletons. The sequenced sample was gamma-delta T cells from blood. These receptors originate from a pool of human donors (malaria-infected and uninfected, not separated).

The sample holds a few counts of this clone. A far larger clone is just one base off, so this is likely a read error. This CDR3 is also generated by other DNA sequences in the sample. The rearrangement joins TRDV2 to TRDJ3, with a weak D call TRDD3 (6 bases). V was pared by 0 bases and J by 0 bases, with 17 bases between. The CDR3 sequence is 20 residues long. The germline gives CDR1 GEAIGNYY, CDR2 EKD. In DNA, the CDR3 is TGTGCCTGTGACACCGCAGGATACCCGAAAAGCTCCTGGGACACCCGACAGATGTTTTTC. This codes for CACDTAGYPKSSWDTRQMFF.

As for this clone: A read error likely explains this, since a far larger clone differs by one base. Other DNA sequences in this sample translate to the same CDR3. V usage is TRDV1 and J usage is TRDJ1, with a possible D match to TRDD3 (5 bases). The length of the CDR3 is 21 residues. Looked up from germline, CDR1 is TSWWSYY and CDR2 is QGS. The V and J ends lost 3 bases and 0 bases respectively, with 29 bases between them. This CDR3 is CALGDTRGYEGDLVYTDKLIF. CDR3 in DNA: TGTGCTCTTGGGGATACAAGGGGCTACGAAGGGGACTTGGTGTACACCGATAAACTCATCTTT.

This clone was counted a few times. TCRdb has a much larger clone's protein, which differs at residue 22 from the translation of this DNA, likely because of a read error; what is shown is the protein translated from the DNA. The rearrangement links TRAV38-2/DV8 to TRDJ1; 10 positions match TRDD3. Germline V gene sequence: CDR1 TSESDYY, CDR2 QEAYKQQN. This CDR3 comprises 24 residues. The CDR3 bases are TGTGCTTATAGAAGCCCGGAGGTTCCTATGCACTGGGGGATTGAGGGTGAGGACACCGATAAACCCATCTTT. Translated, it gives CAYRSPEVPMHWGIEGEDTDKPIF.

This clone came up a few times. V and J are TRDV1 and TRDJ1; no clear D. The J gene, left out of TCRdb, was set here by checking the DNA against germline. V lost 0 bases, J lost 0 bases, and 29 bases lay in between. This CDR3 region has 22 residues. Germline V gene sequence: CDR1 TSWWSYY, CDR2 QGS. For the CDR3, the DNA is TGTGCTCTTGGGGAACTAAATTCTCGAGAGGGTGGGCGATCGGGGTACACCGATAAACTCATCTTT. It translates to CALGELNSREGGRSGYTDKLIF.

Worth noting for this clone: The amino acid sequence in TCRdb belongs to a much larger clone and departs from this DNA's translation at residue 3, likely a sequencing read error; the sequence shown is translated from the DNA. This chain joins TRDV1 and TRDJ1, with TRDD3 as a possible D gene (6 bases). No J gene was available from TCRdb, and it was assigned here by a germline match of the DNA. Germline values: CDR1 TSWWSYY, CDR2 QGS. The CDR3 is made up of 15 amino acids. The CDR3 bases are TGTGCTCCTGGGGAAGACATGGGGGCCCTCGATAAACTCATCTTT. It codes for CAPGEDMGALDKLIF.

This clone was observed at least ten times. The chain carries TRDV1 and TRDJ1, with 12 bases matching TRDD3. CDR3 size: 23 residues. The trim removed 0 bases at V and 0 bases at J, leaving 20 bases unmatched. Germline V gene lookup returns CDR1 TSWWSYY and CDR2 QGS. CDR3 nucleotide sequence: TGTGCTCTTGGGGAACTCCTCCTTCCTGAAACTTACTGGGGGATACATAACACCGATAAACTCATCTTT. As protein: CALGELLLPETYWGIHNTDKLIF.

This clone was observed a handful of times. The protein TCRdb lists belongs to a much larger clone and differs from this DNA's translation at residue 5, which points to a read error; the protein shown is made from the DNA. The chain employs TRDV2 and TRDJ1, with 11 bases matching TRDD3. The J gene comes from matching the DNA to germline here; TCRdb lacks it. CDR1 and CDR2 (germline): GEAIGNYY, EKD. After removal of 3 bases from V and 7 bases from J, the junction contained 33 bases not matched to a gene. The length of the CDR3 is 23 residues. CDR3 DNA: TGTGCCTGTGACCCCGCCCCGGCACGTGGAGTGGGGGATACGACCTACCTACCTGGTAAACTCATCTTT. Translated: CACDPAPARGVGDTTYLPGKLIF.

The table lists this clone with a few counts. A far bigger clonotype differs at one base, so this is likely a read error. Within the sample, other DNA sequences also encode this same CDR3. The J gene is TRDJ1, the V gene TRDV2; 11 bases agree with TRDD3. Here the J gene came from matching the DNA to germline, since TCRdb omits it. This CDR3 comprises 18 residues. V shed 2 bases and J 5 bases; nucleotides not matched to a gene: 15. Germline V CDR1 and CDR2: GEAIGNYY, EKD. The CDR3 sequence is CACDILRGGGYGTDKLIF. The CDR3, as DNA: TGTGCCTGTGACATACTCCGTGGTGGGGGATACGGGACTGATAAACTCATCTTT.

A note on this clone: This DNA's translation differs at residue 3 from TCRdb's protein, which comes from a much larger clone; a read error is likely, and the protein shown is translated from the DNA. The chain recombines TRDV1 with TRDJ1, with a tentative D call TRDD3 (6 bases). Per germline, CDR1 TSWWSYY and CDR2 QGS. The CDR3 covers 19 residues. The CDR3 sequence: CARGVAIRKTNPYTDKLIF. The CDR3 nucleotides are TGTGCTCGTGGGGTTGCGATACGTAAAACCAACCCGTACACCGATAAACTCATCTTT.

As regards this clone: A far larger clone is off by one base, so a read error is likely. This sample also contains other DNA sequences that code for the same CDR3. The V gene is TRDV2, the J gene TRDJ1; 7 bases line up with TRDD3. Here the J gene came from matching the DNA to germline, since TCRdb omits it. Germline V gene sequence: CDR1 GEAIGNYY, CDR2 EKD. There are 16 residues in the CDR3. V lost 3 bases to trimming and J lost 1 base; unmatched junction nucleotides: 10. CDR3 loop: CACDHLGVMSTDKLIF. The CDR3 coding sequence is TGTGCCTGTGACCATCTGGGGGTAATGTCCACCGATAAACTCATCTTT.

As concerns this clone: The protein TCRdb lists belongs to a much larger clone and differs from this DNA's translation at residue 8, which points to a read error; the protein shown is made from the DNA. With the J gene uncalled, the V gene is TRDV1; the table's D call, TRDD3, has no DNA check behind it. The germline V gene has CDR1 TSWWSYY and CDR2 QGS. CDR3 length: 15 amino acids. The CDR3 reads CALGETPPRRDHLIF. CDR3 nucleotide sequence: TGTGCTCTTGGGGAAACTCCTCCCAGGAGGGATCACCTCATCTTT.

As for this clone: Distinct nucleotide sequences in the sample also encode this CDR3. This chain links TRDV2 with TRDJ1; 12 bases map to TRDD3. The J gene, not given by TCRdb, was assigned here from a germline match of the nucleotide sequence. Germline V gene sequence: CDR1 GEAIGNYY, CDR2 EKD. The junction had 10 bases not matched to a gene; V was cut back by 2 bases and J by 1 base. This CDR3 spans 18 amino acids. For the CDR3, the DNA is TGTGCCTGTGACAGTTTACTGGGGGATACAGGGTCCACCGATAAACTCATCTTT. Amino acid sequence: CACDSLLGDTGSTDKLIF.

Worth noting for this clone: The protein given by TCRdb reflects a much larger clone and differs at residue 11 from this DNA's translation, likely from a read error; the protein shown is the DNA's translation. The chain carries TRDV2 and TRDJ1; a weak D match, TRDD3 (6 bases). As TCRdb names no J gene, one was assigned here on the basis of a DNA match to germline. The V end lost 5 bases, the J end lost 2 bases, and 20 bases lay between the germline ends. This CDR3 has 16 amino acids. In germline, CDR1 is GEAIGNYY, CDR2 EKD. The CDR3 DNA reads as TGTGCCTGTGGTTCTACTGGGACCCTCGGTACCGATAAACTCATCTTT. It translates to CACGSTGTLGTDKLIF.

This clone came up many times. The sample has other DNA sequences that encode this CDR3 too. The genes are TRDV1 and TRDJ1, with D unresolved. Germline V gene lookup returns CDR1 TSWWSYY and CDR2 QGS. Trimming shortened V by 0 bases and J by 1 base, and 6 bases separated the two germline ends. This CDR3 region has 14 residues. CDR3 sequence (DNA): TGTGCTCTTGGGGAACTGGTGACCACCGATAAACTCATCTTT. This codes for CALGELVTTDKLIF.

This clone showed up many times. The V and J genes are TRDV1 and TRDJ1; maybe TRDD3 (6 bases). In the absence of a J gene in TCRdb, the DNA was matched to germline to assign it here. Germline V gene sequence: CDR1 TSWWSYY, CDR2 QGS. Between the trimmed V and J ends, which lost 5 bases and 0 bases, there was a span of 34 bases. The CDR3 is 22 amino acids. The CDR3 DNA is TGTGCTCTTGGGATTACCCAAAGGGTTGAGTTGGGGGGACTACGGTACACCGATAAACTCATCTTT. It yields the protein CALGITQRVELGGLRYTDKLIF.

This clone turned up a few times. A read error is the likely source, as a far larger clone sits one nucleotide away. This sample also contains other DNA sequences that code for the same CDR3. The V call is TRDV2, the J call TRDJ1, with 11 positions matching TRDD3. TCRdb does not report a J gene; here it was assigned by matching the DNA to germline references. The germline gives CDR1 GEAIGNYY, CDR2 EKD. This CDR3 region has 14 residues. The CDR3 sequence: CACDKLGDKGKLIF. The CDR3 nucleotides are TGCGCCTGTGACAAACTGGGGGATAAGGGAAAACTCATCTTT.

This clone was observed at least ten times. The genes are TRDV2 and TRDJ1; 9 bases fit TRDD3. The CDR3 sequence is 17 residues long. The V gene end was trimmed by 1 base and the J gene end by 9 bases; junction bases not matched to a gene: 17. The germline CDR1 and CDR2 sequences are GEAIGNYY and EKD. CDR3 sequence reads: CACDTPWEGIRASELIF. The CDR3 bases are TGTGCCTGTGACACTCCTTGGGAGGGGATACGTGCTTCGGAACTCATCTTT.

This clone appeared a few times. A much larger clone lies a single base off, so this may be a read error. The chain links TRDV1 to TRDJ1; D might be TRDD3 (6 bases). Matching the DNA to germline supplied the J gene, which TCRdb does not give. The CDR3 sequence is 15 residues long. Germline values: CDR1 TSWWSYY, CDR2 QGS. The CDR3 nucleotides read TGTGCTCTTAGGGAACCGGGGGGACACACCGATAAACTCATCTTT. Encoded protein: CALREPGGHTDKLIF.

Remarks on this clone: This sample also contains other DNA sequences that code for the same CDR3. The CDR3 spells CALGEGLRRYRGRSTDKLIF. The CDR3 DNA reads as TGTGCTCTTGGGGAAGGGCTTCGGCGATACCGGGGACGGAGCACCGATAAACTCATCTTT. The V gene is TRDV1, the J gene TRDJ1; a possible D gene is TRDD3 (5 bases). The J gene was not available in TCRdb and was assigned here by matching the DNA to germline segments. This CDR3 region has 20 residues. V was pared by 2 bases and J by 1 base, with 26 bases between. Germline V gene sequence: CDR1 TSWWSYY, CDR2 QGS.

This clone appeared many times. Within the sample, other DNA sequences also encode this same CDR3. The rearrangement joins TRDV1 to TRDJ1, with TRDD2 matching over 9 bases. With 3 bases clipped from V and 0 bases from J, the junction kept 26 bases outside the gene matches. The CDR3 loop spans 23 amino acids. CDR1 is TSWWSYY and CDR2 is QGS in the germline V gene. The CDR3 region has the DNA TGTGCTCTTGGGGAGTCGCCCTTCCTACATATAACTGGGGACCCTCAGTACACCGATAAACTCATCTTT. Translated: CALGESPFLHITGDPQYTDKLIF.